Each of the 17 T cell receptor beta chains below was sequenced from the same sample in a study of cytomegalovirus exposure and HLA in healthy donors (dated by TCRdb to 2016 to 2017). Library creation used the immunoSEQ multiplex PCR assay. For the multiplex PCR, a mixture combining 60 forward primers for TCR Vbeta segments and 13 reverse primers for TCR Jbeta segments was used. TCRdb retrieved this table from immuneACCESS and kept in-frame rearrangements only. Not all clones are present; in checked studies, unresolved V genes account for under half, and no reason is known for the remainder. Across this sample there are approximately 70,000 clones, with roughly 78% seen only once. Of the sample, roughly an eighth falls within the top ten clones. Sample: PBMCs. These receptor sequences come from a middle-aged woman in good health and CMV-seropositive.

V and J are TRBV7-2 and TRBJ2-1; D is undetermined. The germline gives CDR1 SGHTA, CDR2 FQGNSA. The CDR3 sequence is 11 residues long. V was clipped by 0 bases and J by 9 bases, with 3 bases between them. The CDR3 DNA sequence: TGTGCCAGCAGCTTAGCGAGTGAGCAGTTCTTC. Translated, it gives CASSLASEQFF.

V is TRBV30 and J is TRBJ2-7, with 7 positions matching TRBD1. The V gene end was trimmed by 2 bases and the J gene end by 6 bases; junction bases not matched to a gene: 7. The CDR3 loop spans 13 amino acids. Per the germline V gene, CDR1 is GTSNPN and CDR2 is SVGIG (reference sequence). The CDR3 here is CAWSPDRVSEQYF. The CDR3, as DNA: TGTGCCTGGAGTCCAGACAGGGTGAGCGAGCAGTACTTC.

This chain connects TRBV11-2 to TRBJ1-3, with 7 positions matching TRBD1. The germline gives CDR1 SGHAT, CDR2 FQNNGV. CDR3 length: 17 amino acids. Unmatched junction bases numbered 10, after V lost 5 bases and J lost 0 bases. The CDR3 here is CASSPTGDRLSGNTIYF. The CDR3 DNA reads TGTGCCAGCAGCCCCACAGGGGACCGACTCTCTGGAAACACCATATATTTT.

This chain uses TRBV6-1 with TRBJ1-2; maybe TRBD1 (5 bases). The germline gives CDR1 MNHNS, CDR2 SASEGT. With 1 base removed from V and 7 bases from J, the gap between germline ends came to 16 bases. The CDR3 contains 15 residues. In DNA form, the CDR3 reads TGTGCCAGCAGTGAAGTGGGGGGACTTTTCTCTGGCTACACCTTC. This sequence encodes CASSEVGGLFSGYTF.

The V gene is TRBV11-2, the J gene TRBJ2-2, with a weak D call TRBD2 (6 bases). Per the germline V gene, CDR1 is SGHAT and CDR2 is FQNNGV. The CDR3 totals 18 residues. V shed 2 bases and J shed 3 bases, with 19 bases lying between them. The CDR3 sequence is CASSLSGSWVGYTGELFF. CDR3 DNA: TGTGCCAGCAGCTTAAGCGGGTCATGGGTCGGATACACCGGGGAGCTGTTTTTT.

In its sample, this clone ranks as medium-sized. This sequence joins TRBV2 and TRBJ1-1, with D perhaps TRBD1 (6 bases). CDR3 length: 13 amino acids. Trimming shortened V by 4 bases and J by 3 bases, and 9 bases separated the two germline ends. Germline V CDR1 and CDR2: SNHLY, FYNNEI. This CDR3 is CASSGHRDTEAFF. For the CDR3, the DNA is TGTGCCAGCAGTGGGCACAGGGACACTGAAGCTTTCTTT.

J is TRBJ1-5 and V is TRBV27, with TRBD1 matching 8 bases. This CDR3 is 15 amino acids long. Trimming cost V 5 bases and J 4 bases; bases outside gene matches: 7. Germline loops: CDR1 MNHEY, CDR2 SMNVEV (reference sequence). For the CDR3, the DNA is TGTGCCAGCAGTCCACGAACAGGGGGAAATCAGCCCCAGCATTTT. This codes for CASSPRTGGNQPQHF.

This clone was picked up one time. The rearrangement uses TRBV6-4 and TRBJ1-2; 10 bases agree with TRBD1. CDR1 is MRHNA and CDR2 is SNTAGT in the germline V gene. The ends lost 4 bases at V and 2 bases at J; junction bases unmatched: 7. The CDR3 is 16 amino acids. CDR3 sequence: CASSVSPGQGNYGYTF. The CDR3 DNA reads TGTGCCAGCAGTGTTTCTCCGGGACAGGGGAACTATGGCTACACCTTC.

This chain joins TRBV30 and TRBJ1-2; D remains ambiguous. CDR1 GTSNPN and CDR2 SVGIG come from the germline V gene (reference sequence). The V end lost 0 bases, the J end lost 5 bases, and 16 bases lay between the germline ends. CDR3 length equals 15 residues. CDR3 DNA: TGTGCCTGGAGTGTCAGGCAGGCGTTCAAGTATGGCTACACCTTC. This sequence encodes CAWSVRQAFKYGYTF.

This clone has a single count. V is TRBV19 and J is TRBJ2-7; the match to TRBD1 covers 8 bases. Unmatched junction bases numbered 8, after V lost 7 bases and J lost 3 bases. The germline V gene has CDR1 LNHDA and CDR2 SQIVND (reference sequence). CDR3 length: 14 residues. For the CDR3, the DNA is TGTGCCAGTACCACTGCGACAGGGGACTACGAGCAGTACTTC. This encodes CASTTATGDYEQYF.

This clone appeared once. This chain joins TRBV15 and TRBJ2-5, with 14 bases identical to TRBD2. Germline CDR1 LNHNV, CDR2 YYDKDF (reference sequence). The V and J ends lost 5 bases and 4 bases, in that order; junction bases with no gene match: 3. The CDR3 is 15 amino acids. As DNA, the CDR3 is TGTGCCACCAGCGCGACTAGCGGGGGGGCAGAGACCCAGTACTTC. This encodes CATSATSGGAETQYF.

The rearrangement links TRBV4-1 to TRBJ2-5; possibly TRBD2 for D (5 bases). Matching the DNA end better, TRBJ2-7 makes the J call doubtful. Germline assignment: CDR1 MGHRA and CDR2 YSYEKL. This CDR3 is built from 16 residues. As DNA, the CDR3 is TGCGCCAGCAGCCAGCCGGGAAGTAGCGAGGCCTACGAGCAGTACTTC. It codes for CASSQPGSSEAYEQYF.

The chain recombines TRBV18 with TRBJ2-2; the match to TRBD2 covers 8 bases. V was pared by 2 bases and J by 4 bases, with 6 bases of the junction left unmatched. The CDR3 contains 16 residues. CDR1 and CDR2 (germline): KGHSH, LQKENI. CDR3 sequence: CASSPSRTSSTGELFF. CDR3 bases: TGTGCCAGCTCACCAAGCAGGACTAGCTCCACCGGGGAGCTGTTTTTT.

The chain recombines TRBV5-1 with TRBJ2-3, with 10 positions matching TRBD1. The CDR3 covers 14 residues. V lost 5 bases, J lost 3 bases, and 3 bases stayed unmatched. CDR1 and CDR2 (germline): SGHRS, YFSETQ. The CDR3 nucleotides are TGCGCCAGCAGACGACAGGGGGCAACAGATACGCAGTATTTT. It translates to CASRRQGATDTQYF.

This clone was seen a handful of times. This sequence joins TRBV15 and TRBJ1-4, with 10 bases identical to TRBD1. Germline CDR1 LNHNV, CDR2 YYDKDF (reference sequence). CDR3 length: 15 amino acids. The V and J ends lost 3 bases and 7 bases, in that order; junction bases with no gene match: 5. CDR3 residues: CATSRSTGGFEKLFF. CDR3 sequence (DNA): TGTGCCACCAGCAGGTCGACAGGGGGCTTTGAAAAACTGTTTTTT.

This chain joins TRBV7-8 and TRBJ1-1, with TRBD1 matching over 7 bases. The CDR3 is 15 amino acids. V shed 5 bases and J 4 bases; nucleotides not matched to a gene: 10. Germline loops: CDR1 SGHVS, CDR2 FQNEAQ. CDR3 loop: CASSLWTGSRTEAFF. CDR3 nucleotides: TGTGCCAGCAGCCTATGGACAGGTAGCCGCACTGAAGCTTTCTTT.

Here the CDR3 DNA reads TGTGCCAGCAGCGTGGGACAGCCTACCACCTACGAGCAGTACTTC. This codes for CASSVGQPTTYEQYF. This chain links TRBV5-4 with TRBJ2-5, with 7 positions matching TRBD1. The J call is doubtful: the DNA matches TRBJ2-7 better. Germline CDR1 is SGHNT and CDR2 is YYREEE (reference sequence). The CDR3 is 15 residues long.